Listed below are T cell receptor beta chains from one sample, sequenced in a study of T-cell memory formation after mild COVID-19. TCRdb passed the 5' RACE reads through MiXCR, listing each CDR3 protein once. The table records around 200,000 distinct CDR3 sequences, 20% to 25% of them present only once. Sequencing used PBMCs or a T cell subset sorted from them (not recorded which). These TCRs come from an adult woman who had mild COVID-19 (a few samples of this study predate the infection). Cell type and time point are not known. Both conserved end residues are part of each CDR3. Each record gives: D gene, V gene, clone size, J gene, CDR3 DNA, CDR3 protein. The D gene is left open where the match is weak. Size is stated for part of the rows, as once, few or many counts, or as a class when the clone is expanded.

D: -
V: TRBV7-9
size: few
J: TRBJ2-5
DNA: TGTGCCAGCAGCCCCCCCCCTGTGGATGAAAAAGAGACCCAGTACTTC
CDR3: CASSPPPVDEKETQYF

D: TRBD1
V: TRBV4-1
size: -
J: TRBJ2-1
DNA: TGCGCCAGCAGCCTACAGGGGACCCACAATGAGCAGTTCTTC
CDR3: CASSLQGTHNEQFF

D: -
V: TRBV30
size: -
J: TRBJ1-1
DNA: TGTGCCTGGAGGTCGGGGGCTGAAGCTTTCTTT
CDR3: CAWRSGAEAFF

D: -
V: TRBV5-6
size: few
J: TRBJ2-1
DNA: TGTGCCAGCAGCTCCGACCGCGATGAGCAGTTCTTC
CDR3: CASSSDRDEQFF

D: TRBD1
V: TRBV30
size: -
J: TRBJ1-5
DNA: TGTGCCTGGAGTGGGGGGACAGGTAATCAGCCCCAGCATTTT
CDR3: CAWSGGTGNQPQHF

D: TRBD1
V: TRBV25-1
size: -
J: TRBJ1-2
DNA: TGTGCCACCCAGGGGGGAAATGGCTACACCTTC
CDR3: CATQGGNGYTF

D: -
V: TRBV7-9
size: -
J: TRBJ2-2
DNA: TGTGCCAGCAGCGAGCAATTCGGGAACCGGGAGCTGTTTTTT
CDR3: CASSEQFGNRELFF

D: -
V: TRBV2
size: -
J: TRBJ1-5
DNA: TGTGCCAGCACCCCTCAGGGTGGCAATCAGCCCCAGCATTTT
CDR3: CASTPQGGNQPQHF

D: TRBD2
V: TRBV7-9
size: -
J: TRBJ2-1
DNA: TGTGCCAGCAACCCAGCGGGAGGGCCGGGCAATGAGCAGTTCTTC
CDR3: CASNPAGGPGNEQFF

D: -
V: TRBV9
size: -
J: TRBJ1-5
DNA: TGTGCCAGCAAAGCGTGGAATCAGCCCCAGCATTTT
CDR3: CASKAWNQPQHF

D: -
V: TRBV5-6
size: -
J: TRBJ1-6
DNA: TGTGCCAGCAGCTTGGACAGGGTGTACGTGGATTCACCCCTCCACTTT
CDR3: CASSLDRVYVDSPLHF

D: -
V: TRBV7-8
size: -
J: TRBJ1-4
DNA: TGTGCCAGCAGCCCACTACCCGGGGGGGAAAAACTGTTTTTT
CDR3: CASSPLPGGEKLFF

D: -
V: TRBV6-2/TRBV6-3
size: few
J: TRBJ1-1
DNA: TGTGCCAGCACCCGAGGGGGGGAACCGGGGCCCGACCCAGCTTTCTTT
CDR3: CASTRGGEPGPDPAFF

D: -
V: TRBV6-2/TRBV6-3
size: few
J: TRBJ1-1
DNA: TGTGCCAGCAGTTACGATGCCCCCAGGGCCAGGAACACTGAAGCTTTCTTT
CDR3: CASSYDAPRARNTEAFF

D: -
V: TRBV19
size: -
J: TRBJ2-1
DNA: TGTGCCAGTAGTATAGGCCGGTCCCGTGATGAGCAGTTCTTC
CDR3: CASSIGRSRDEQFF

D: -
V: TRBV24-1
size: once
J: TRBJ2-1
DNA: TGTGCCACCAGTGTCACCAGCGGGACAGTCTACAATGAGCAGTTCTTC
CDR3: CATSVTSGTVYNEQFF

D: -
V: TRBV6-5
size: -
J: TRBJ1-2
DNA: TGTGCCAGCAGTTCTTTCCCCGGGACGGCAGCTAACTATGGCTACACCTTC
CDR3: CASSSFPGTAANYGYTF